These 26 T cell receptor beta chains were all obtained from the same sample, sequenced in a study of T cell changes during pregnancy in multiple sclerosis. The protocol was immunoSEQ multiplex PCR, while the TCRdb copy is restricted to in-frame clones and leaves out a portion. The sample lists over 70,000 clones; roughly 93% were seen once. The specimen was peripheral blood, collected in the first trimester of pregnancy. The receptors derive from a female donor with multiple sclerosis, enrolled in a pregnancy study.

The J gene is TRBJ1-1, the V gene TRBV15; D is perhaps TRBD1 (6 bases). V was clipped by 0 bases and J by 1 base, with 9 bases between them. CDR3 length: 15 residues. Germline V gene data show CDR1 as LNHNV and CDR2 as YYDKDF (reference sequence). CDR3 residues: CATSRDLTGNTEAFF. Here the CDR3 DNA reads TGTGCCACCAGCAGAGATCTGACAGGGAACACTGAAGCTTTCTTT. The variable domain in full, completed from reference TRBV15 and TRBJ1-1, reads DAMVIQNPRYQVTQFGKPVTLSCSQTLNHNVMYWYQQKSSQAPKLLFHYYDKDFNNEADTPDNFQSRRPNTSFCFLDIRSPGLGDTAMYLCATSRDLTGNTEAFFGQGTRLTVV.

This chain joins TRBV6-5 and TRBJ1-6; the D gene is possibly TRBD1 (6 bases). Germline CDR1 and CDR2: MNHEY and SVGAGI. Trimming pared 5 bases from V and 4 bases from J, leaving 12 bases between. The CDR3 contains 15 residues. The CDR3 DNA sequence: TGTGCCAGCAGTCGGAAGGGACAATATAATTCACCCCTCCACTTT. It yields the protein CASSRKGQYNSPLHF.

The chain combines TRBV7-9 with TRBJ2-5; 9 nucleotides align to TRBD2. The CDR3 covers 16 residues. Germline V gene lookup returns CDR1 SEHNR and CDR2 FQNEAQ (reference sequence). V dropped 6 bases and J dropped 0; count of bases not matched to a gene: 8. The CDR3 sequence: CASSPISGGDQETQYF. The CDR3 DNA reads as TGTGCCAGCAGTCCCATTAGCGGGGGAGACCAAGAGACCCAGTACTTC.

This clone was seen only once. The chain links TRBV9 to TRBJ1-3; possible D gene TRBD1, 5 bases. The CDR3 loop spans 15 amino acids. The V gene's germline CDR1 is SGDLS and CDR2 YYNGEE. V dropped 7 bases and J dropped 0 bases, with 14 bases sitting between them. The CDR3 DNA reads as TGTGCCAGCTCCGTATCCGACAGCTCTGGAAACACCATATATTTT. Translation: CASSVSDSSGNTIYF. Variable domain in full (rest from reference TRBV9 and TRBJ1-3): DSGVTQTPKHLITATGQRVTLRCSPRSGDLSVYWYQQSLDQGLQFLIQYYNGEERAKGNILERFSAQQFPDLHSELNLSSLELGDSALYFCASSVSDSSGNTIYFGEGSWLTVV.

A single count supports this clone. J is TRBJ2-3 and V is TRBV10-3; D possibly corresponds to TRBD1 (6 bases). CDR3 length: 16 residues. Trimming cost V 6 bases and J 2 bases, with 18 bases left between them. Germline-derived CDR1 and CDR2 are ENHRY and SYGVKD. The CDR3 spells CAISLGSGGLTDTQYF. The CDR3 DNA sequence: TGTGCCATCAGCCTGGGATCTGGGGGCCTCACAGATACGCAGTATTTT.

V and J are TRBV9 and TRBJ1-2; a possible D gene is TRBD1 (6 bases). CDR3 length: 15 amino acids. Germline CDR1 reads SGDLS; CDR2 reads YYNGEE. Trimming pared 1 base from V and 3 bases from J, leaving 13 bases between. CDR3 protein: CASSVLAGGDYGYTF. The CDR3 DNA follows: TGTGCCAGCAGCGTATTAGCGGGGGGCGACTATGGCTACACCTTC.

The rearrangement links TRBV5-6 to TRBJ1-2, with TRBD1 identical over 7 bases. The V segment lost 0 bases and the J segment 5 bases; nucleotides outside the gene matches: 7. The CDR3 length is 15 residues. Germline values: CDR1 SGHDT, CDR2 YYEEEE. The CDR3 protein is CASSLVGGEGYGYTF. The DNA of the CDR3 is TGTGCCAGCAGCTTGGTAGGGGGCGAAGGGTATGGCTACACCTTC.

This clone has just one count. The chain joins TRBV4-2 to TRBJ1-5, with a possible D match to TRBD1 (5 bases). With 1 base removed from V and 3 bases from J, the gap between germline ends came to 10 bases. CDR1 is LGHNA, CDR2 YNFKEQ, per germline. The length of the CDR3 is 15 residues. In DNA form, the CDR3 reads TGTGCCAGCAGCCAAGCAGGGTGGGACAATCAGCCCCAGCATTTT. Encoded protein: CASSQAGWDNQPQHF.

The CDR3 DNA follows: TGTGCTAGTGGTTTGGCCTCCAGGGGGGATTCACCCCTCCACTTT. It yields the protein CASGLASRGDSPLHF. The J gene is TRBJ1-6, the V gene TRBV12-5; 7 bases fit TRBD1. After removal of 1 base from V and 8 bases from J, the junction contained 5 bases not matched to a gene. Germline lookup yields CDR1 LGHNT and CDR2 FRNRAP. The CDR3 spans 15 residues.

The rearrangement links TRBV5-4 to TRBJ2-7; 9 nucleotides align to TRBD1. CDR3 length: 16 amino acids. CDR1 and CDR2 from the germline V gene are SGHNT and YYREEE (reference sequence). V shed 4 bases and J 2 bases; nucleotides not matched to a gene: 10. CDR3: CASSLPGTGNTYEQYF. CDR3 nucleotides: TGTGCCAGCAGCCTGCCGGGGACAGGGAATACCTACGAGCAGTACTTC.

Here the CDR3 DNA reads TGTGCCAGCAGCCAAGACAGGTCCTATGGCTACACCTTC. This codes for CASSQDRSYGYTF. The V call is TRBV14, the J call TRBJ1-2; D is unresolved. Trimming pared 0 bases from V and 4 bases from J, leaving 6 bases between. The CDR3 contains 13 residues. Germline V lookup: CDR1 SGHDN, CDR2 FVKESK.

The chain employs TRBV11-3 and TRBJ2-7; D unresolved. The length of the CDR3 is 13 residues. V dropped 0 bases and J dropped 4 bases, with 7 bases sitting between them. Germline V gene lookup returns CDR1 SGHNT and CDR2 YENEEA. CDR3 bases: TGTGCCAGCAGCTTAGACTACGCGTACGAGCAGTACTTC. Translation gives CASSLDYAYEQYF.

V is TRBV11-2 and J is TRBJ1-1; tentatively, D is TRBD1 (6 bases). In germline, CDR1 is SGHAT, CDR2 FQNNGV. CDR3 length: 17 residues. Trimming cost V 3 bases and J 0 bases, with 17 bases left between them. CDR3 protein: CASSFGTPTSMNTEAFF. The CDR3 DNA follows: TGTGCCAGCAGCTTCGGGACACCGACTAGCATGAACACTGAAGCTTTCTTT.

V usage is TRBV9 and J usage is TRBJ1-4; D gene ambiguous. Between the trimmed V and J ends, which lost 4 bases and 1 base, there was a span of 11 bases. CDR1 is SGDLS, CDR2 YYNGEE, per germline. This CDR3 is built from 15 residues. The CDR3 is CASSSQVGTNEKLFF. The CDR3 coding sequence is TGTGCCAGCAGCTCCCAGGTGGGAACTAATGAAAAACTGTTTTTT.

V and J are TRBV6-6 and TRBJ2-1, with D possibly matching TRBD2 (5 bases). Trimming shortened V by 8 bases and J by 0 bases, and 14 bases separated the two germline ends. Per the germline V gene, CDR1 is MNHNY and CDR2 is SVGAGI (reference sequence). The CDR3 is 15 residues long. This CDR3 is CASRWEGSSYNEQFF. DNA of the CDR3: TGTGCCAGCCGCTGGGAAGGGAGCTCCTACAATGAGCAGTTCTTC.

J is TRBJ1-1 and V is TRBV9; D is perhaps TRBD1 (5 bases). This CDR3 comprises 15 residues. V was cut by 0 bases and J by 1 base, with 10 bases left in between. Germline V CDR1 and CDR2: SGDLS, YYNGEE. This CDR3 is CASSVEGSSNTEAFF. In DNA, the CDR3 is TGTGCCAGCAGCGTAGAGGGGTCCTCGAACACTGAAGCTTTCTTT. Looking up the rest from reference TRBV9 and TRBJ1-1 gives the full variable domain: DSGVTQTPKHLITATGQRVTLRCSPRSGDLSVYWYQQSLDQGLQFLIQYYNGEERAKGNILERFSAQQFPDLHSELNLSSLELGDSALYFCASSVEGSSNTEAFFGQGTRLTVV.

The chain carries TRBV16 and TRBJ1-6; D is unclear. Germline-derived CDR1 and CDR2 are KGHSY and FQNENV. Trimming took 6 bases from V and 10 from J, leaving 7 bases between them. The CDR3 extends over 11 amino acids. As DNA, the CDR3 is TGTGCCAGCAGGGGAGGATCACCCCTCCACTTT. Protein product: CASRGGSPLHF.

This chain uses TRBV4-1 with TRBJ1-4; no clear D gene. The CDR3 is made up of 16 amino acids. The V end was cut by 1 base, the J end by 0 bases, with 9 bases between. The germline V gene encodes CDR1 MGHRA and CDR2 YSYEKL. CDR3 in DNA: TGCGCCAGCAGCCAAGGTCTTTTCGCAACTAATGAAAAACTGTTTTTT. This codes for CASSQGLFATNEKLFF.

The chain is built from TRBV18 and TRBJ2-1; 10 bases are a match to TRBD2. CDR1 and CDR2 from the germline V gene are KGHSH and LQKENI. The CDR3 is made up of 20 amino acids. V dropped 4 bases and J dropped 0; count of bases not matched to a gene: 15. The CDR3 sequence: CASSLLSTLAGGSSYNEQFF. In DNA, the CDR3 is TGTGCCAGCTCACTCTTATCGACGTTAGCGGGGGGAAGCTCCTACAATGAGCAGTTCTTC.

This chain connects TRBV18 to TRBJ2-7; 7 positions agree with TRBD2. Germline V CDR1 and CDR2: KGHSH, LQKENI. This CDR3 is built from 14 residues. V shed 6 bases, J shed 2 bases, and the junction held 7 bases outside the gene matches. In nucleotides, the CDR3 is TGTGCCAGCTCCGGGGGGAGAAATCCCTACGAGCAGTACTTC. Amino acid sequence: CASSGGRNPYEQYF.

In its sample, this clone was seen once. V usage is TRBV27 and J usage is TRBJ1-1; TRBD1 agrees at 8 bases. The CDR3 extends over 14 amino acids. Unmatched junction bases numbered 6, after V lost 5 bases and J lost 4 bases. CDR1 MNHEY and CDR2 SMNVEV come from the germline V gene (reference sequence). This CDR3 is CASSPQGARTEAFF. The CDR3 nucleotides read TGTGCCAGCAGTCCCCAGGGGGCGCGCACTGAAGCTTTCTTT.

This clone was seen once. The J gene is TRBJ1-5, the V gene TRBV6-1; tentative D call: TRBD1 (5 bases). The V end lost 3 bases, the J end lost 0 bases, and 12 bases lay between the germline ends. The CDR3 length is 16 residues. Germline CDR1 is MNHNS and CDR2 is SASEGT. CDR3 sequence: CASSENTGYSNQPQHF. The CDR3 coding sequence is TGTGCCAGCAGTGAGAACACAGGATATAGCAATCAGCCCCAGCATTTT.

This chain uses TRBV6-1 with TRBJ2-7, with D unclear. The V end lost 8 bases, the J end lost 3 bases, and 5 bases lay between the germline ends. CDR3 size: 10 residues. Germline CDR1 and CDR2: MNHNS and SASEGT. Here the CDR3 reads CASGSYEQYF. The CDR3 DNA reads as TGTGCCAGCGGCAGCTACGAGCAGTACTTC.

CDR3 region: CASSWGVNTEAFF. The DNA of the CDR3 is TGTGCCAGCAGTTGGGGCGTTAACACTGAAGCTTTCTTT. The V gene is TRBV6-5, the J gene TRBJ1-1; maybe TRBD1 (5 bases). Germline CDR1 reads MNHEY; CDR2 reads SVGAGI. The CDR3 sequence is 13 residues long. V lost 4 bases to trimming and J lost 2 bases, with 8 bases between them.

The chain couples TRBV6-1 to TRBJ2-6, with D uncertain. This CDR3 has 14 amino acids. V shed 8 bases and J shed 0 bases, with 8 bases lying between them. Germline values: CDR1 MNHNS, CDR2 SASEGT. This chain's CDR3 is CASARLSGANVLTF. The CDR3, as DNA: TGTGCCAGCGCACGACTCTCTGGGGCCAACGTCCTGACTTTC.

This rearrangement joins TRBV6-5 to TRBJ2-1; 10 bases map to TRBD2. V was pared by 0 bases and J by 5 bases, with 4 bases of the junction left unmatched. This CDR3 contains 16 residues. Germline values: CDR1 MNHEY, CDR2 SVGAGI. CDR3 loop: CASSYSALAGDNEQFF. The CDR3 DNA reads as TGTGCCAGCAGTTACTCGGCGCTAGCGGGGGACAATGAGCAGTTCTTC.